This T cell receptor (beta chain) was captured in a study of blood T cell repertoires in COVID-19. Study as a whole: Samples of COVID-19 (acute and convalescent) were obtained from the United States, Italy and Spain. Nucleic acid was either cDNA or gDNA, and it came from T cells, B-cell-depleted T cells, or PBMCs.

V was pared by 5 bases and J by 3 bases, with 14 bases between. The CDR3 contains 15 residues. The V gene's germline CDR1 is MNHNY and CDR2 SVGAGI (reference sequence). Under the authors' procedure: Cell counts per sample came from amplifying reference gene primers. The method was immunoSEQ multiplex PCR; TCRdb's version includes in-frame clones alone and lacks a portion of them. The V and J calls and clone size come from that table; D and trimming were worked out from the DNA. The table lists more than 200,000 clones, roughly 90% of them singletons. Sequencing was carried out using peripheral blood. The clonotype was recovered from a woman aged 55 to 70 with acute or convalescent COVID-19. This chain links TRBV6-6 with TRBJ1-5; TRBD1 is a possible D gene (6 bases). For the CDR3, the DNA is TGTGCCAGCAGTCACCGGCAGGGGATCAATCAGCCCCAGCATTTT. Translation gives CASSHRQGINQPQHF.